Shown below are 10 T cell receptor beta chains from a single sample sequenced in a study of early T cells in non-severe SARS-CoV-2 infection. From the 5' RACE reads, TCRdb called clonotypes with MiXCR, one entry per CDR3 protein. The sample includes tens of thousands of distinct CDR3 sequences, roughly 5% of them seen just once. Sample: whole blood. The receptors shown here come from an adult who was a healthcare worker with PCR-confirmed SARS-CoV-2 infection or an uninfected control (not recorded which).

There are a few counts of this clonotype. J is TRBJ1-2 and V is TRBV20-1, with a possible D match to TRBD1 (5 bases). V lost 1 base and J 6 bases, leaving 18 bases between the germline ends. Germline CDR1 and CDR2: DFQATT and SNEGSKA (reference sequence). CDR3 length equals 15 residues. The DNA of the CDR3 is TGCAGTGCTAGAGTCTCCTTCAGGGATCTGAATGGCTACACCTTC. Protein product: CSARVSFRDLNGYTF.

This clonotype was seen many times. Written as DNA, the CDR3 is TGTGCCAGCAGTTTGGAGAACACTGAAGCTTTCTTT. Translated, it gives CASSLENTEAFF. The V gene is TRBV28, the J gene TRBJ1-1; D gene uncertain. This CDR3 is built from 12 residues. Trimming shortened V by 3 bases and J by 1 base, and 3 bases separated the two germline ends. Germline CDR1 and CDR2: MDHEN and SYDVKM.

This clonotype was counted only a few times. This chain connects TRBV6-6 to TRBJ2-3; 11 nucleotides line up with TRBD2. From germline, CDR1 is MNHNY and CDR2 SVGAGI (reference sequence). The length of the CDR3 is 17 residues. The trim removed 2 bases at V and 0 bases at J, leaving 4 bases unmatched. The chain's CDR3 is CASSYRTSGSSTDTQYF. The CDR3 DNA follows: TGTGCCAGCAGTTACCGAACTAGCGGGAGTAGCACAGATACGCAGTATTTT.

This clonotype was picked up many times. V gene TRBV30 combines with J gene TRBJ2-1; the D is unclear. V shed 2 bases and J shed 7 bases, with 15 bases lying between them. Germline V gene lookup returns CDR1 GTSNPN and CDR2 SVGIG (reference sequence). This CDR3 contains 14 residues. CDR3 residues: CAWSSPQRSNEQFF. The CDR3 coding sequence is TGTGCCTGGAGTTCTCCCCAAAGGTCGAATGAGCAGTTCTTC.

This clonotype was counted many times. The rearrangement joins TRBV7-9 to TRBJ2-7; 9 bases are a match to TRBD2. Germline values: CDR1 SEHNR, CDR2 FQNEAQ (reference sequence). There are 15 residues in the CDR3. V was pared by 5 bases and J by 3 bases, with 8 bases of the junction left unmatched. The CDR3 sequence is CASSPRTSENYEQYF. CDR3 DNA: TGTGCCAGCAGCCCCCGGACTAGCGAGAACTACGAGCAGTACTTC.

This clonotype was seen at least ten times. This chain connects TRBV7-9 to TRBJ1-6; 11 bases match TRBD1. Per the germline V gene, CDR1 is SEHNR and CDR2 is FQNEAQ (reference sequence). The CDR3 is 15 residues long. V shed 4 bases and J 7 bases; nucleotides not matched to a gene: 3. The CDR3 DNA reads TGTGCCAGCAGCTGGACAGGGGGCTCAAATTCACCCCTCCACTTT. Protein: CASSWTGGSNSPLHF.

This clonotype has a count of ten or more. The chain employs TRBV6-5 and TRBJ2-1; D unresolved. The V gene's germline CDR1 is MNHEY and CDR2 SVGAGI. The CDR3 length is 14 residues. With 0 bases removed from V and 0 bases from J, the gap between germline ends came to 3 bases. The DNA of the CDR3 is TGTGCCAGCAGTTACTCTAGCTCCTACAATGAGCAGTTCTTC. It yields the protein CASSYSSSYNEQFF.

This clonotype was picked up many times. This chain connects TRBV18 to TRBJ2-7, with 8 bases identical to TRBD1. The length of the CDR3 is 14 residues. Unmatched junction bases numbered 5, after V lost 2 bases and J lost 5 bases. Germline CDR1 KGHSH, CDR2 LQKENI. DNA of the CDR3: TGTGCCAGCTCACCAATCGGACAGGGCGACGAGCAGTACTTC. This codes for CASSPIGQGDEQYF. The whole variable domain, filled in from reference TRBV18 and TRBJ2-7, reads NAGVMQNPRHLVRRRGQEARLRCSPMKGHSHVYWYRQLPEEGLKFMVYLQKENIIDESGMPKERFSAEFPKEGPSILRIQQVVRGDSAAYFCASSPIGQGDEQYFGPGTRLTVT.

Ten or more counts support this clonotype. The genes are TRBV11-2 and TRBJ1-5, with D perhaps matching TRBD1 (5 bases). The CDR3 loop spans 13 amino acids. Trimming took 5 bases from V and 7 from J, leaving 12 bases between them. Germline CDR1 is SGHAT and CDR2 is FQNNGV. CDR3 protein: CASSRAEGQPQHF. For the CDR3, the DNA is TGTGCCAGCAGCAGGGCGGAGGGGCAGCCCCAGCATTTT.

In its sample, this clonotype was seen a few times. Written as DNA, the CDR3 is TGTGCCAGCAGTTTGGGAAGAGGTAGTCAGCCCCAGCATTTT. Translating gives CASSLGRGSQPQHF. The chain links TRBV27 to TRBJ1-5; D unclear. From germline, CDR1 is MNHEY and CDR2 SMNVEV (reference sequence). This CDR3 region has 14 residues. Trimming took 3 bases from V and 6 from J, leaving 12 bases between them.